The 16 T cell receptor beta chains in this list originate from one sample, sequenced in a study of shared clonotypes between healthy human individuals. TCRdb's table, derived via immunoSEQ multiplex PCR, lists solely in-frame clones and lacks some. The repertoire holds nearly 2 million clones, with just under 95% as singletons. Only CD45RO-negative cells positively selected for CCR7 counted as naive CD8 cells, so terminally differentiated effector memory CD45RA+ cells were excluded. The sample was naive CD8+ T cells sorted from blood. These receptors all stem from a man aged 18 to 30 in good health.

The chain joins TRBV9 to TRBJ2-1; 8 bases align to TRBD2. Trimming removed 3 bases from V and 9 bases from J; junction bases left unmatched: 8. The length of the CDR3 is 14 residues. The germline gives CDR1 SGDLS, CDR2 YYNGEE. The CDR3 spells CASSASGGRGEQFF. Here the CDR3 DNA reads TGTGCCAGCAGCGCATCGGGGGGGCGCGGTGAGCAGTTCTTC. Using reference TRBV9 and TRBJ2-1 for the parts outside the CDR3, the full variable domain is DSGVTQTPKHLITATGQRVTLRCSPRSGDLSVYWYQQSLDQGLQFLIQYYNGEERAKGNILERFSAQQFPDLHSELNLSSLELGDSALYFCASSASGGRGEQFFGPGTRLTVL.

The V call is TRBV28, the J call TRBJ1-4, with 8 bases fitting TRBD1. CDR1 and CDR2 from the germline V gene are MDHEN and SYDVKM. The ends lost 5 bases at V and 0 bases at J; junction bases unmatched: 14. The CDR3 consists of 19 residues. The CDR3 DNA reads TGTGCCAGCAGTCCAGACAGGGGCTCTTCTTTTGCAACTAATGAAAAACTGTTTTTT. This gives the protein CASSPDRGSSFATNEKLFF.

The chain joins TRBV9 to TRBJ1-1; D perhaps matches TRBD1 (5 bases). The CDR3 contains 14 residues. V was trimmed by 3 bases and J by 3 bases, leaving 12 bases between them. Germline V gene lookup returns CDR1 SGDLS and CDR2 YYNGEE. The CDR3 DNA reads as TGTGCCAGCAGCGCTGGGGCGATGGACACTGAAGCTTTCTTT. It yields the protein CASSAGAMDTEAFF.

The chain is built from TRBV13 and TRBJ1-1, with unresolved D. V was pared by 2 bases and J by 3 bases, with 16 bases between. Looked up from germline, CDR1 is PRHDT and CDR2 is FYEKMQ (reference sequence). The CDR3 is 16 residues long. CDR3 nucleotides: TGTGCCAGCAGCTTATTTTCGGGGAATGGGCACACTGAAGCTTTCTTT. Its translation is CASSLFSGNGHTEAFF.

The rearrangement uses TRBV25-1 and TRBJ1-2; a weak D match, TRBD1 (5 bases). CDR1 and CDR2 (germline): MGHDK, SYGVNS. Trimming pared 4 bases from V and 4 bases from J, leaving 16 bases between. CDR3 length: 15 residues. CDR3 sequence: CASSGLGDWGYGYTF. CDR3 DNA: TGTGCCAGCAGTGGTTTGGGGGACTGGGGCTATGGCTACACCTTC.

The chain combines TRBV9 with TRBJ2-1, with 8 bases aligning to TRBD2. The ends lost 3 bases at V and 6 bases at J; junction bases unmatched: 8. This CDR3 region has 15 residues. Looked up from germline, CDR1 is SGDLS and CDR2 is YYNGEE. CDR3 coding DNA: TGTGCCAGCAGCGCAGGTGCCGGGACTAGCAATGAGCAGTTCTTC. Its protein is CASSAGAGTSNEQFF.

The V gene is TRBV10-3, the J gene TRBJ1-2; TRBD1 is a possible D gene (5 bases). Germline values: CDR1 ENHRY, CDR2 SYGVKD. The CDR3 loop spans 15 amino acids. The V and J ends lost 2 bases and 0 bases respectively, with 10 bases between them. The CDR3 loop reads CAISEQGFTNYGYTF. The DNA of the CDR3 is TGTGCCATCAGTGAGCAGGGATTCACTAACTATGGCTACACCTTC.

The CDR3 region has the DNA TGTGCCAGCAGGGAAATTCTACCGGGAATCCTCAACATTCAGTACTTC. It is translated as CASREILPGILNIQYF. The chain is built from TRBV2 and TRBJ2-4; TRBD2 might be the D (5 bases). V was clipped by 6 bases and J by 7 bases, with 22 bases between them. The germline CDR1 and CDR2 sequences are SNHLY and FYNNEI. This CDR3 has 16 residues.

V and J are TRBV6-5 and TRBJ1-2, with D maybe TRBD1 (5 bases). This CDR3 spans 13 amino acids. The V gene lost 5 bases and the J gene lost 5 bases, with 12 bases spanning the gap. CDR1 is MNHEY and CDR2 is SVGAGI in the germline V gene. This CDR3 is CASSPPGTYGYTF. For the CDR3, the DNA is TGTGCCAGCAGTCCCCCCGGGACGTATGGCTACACCTTC.

This chain joins TRBV2 and TRBJ2-5; maybe TRBD2 (5 bases). V dropped 3 bases and J dropped 5 bases, with 13 bases sitting between them. The CDR3 extends over 14 amino acids. Germline assignment: CDR1 SNHLY and CDR2 FYNNEI. Written as DNA, the CDR3 is TGTGCCAGCAGTGAGGGCGGGTACGAGGAGACCCAGTACTTC. Translating gives CASSEGGYEETQYF.

This chain links TRBV6-6 with TRBJ2-3, with 8 bases matching TRBD2. The ends lost 4 bases at V and 1 base at J; junction bases unmatched: 4. This CDR3 region has 15 residues. Germline values: CDR1 MNHNY, CDR2 SVGAGI (reference sequence). CDR3 sequence: CASSFGGGRTDTQYF. The CDR3 nucleotides are TGTGCCAGCAGTTTTGGCGGGGGGCGCACAGATACGCAGTATTTT.

J is TRBJ1-2 and V is TRBV19, with 8 bases matching TRBD1. Germline lookup yields CDR1 LNHDA and CDR2 SQIVND (reference sequence). This CDR3 region has 15 residues. J gave up 6 bases and V 6 bases, and 12 bases lay outside the gene matches. CDR3 nucleotide sequence: TGTGCCAGTAGCCTCTCGGACAGGGAGGAGCATGGCTACACCTTC. It encodes CASSLSDREEHGYTF.

The chain is built from TRBV27 and TRBJ2-1; 11 nucleotides match TRBD2. The ends lost 4 bases at V and 8 bases at J; junction bases unmatched: 10. Germline V gives CDR1 MNHEY, CDR2 SMNVEV (reference sequence). CDR3 length: 16 amino acids. CDR3: CASSYSSGRMVYEQFF. CDR3 bases: TGTGCCAGCAGTTATTCTAGCGGGAGGATGGTATATGAGCAGTTCTTC.

The genes are TRBV5-5 and TRBJ2-7; 8 bases fit TRBD1. The CDR3 loop spans 12 amino acids. Unmatched junction bases numbered 1, after V lost 2 bases and J lost 6 bases. Germline V gene data show CDR1 as SGHKS and CDR2 as YYEKEE (reference sequence). CDR3: CASSFTGGEQYF. CDR3 bases: TGTGCCAGCAGCTTCACAGGGGGCGAGCAGTACTTC.

The rearrangement links TRBV2 to TRBJ2-3; 10 positions match TRBD2. The length of the CDR3 is 16 residues. With 6 bases clipped from V and 2 bases from J, the junction kept 8 bases outside the gene matches. Germline loops: CDR1 SNHLY, CDR2 FYNNEI. In DNA form, the CDR3 reads TGTGCCAGCAGACGACTAGCGGGTGGATTCACAGATACGCAGTATTTT. Amino acid sequence: CASRRLAGGFTDTQYF.

V and J are TRBV2 and TRBJ2-7; D perhaps matches TRBD1 (5 bases). Germline CDR1 is SNHLY and CDR2 is FYNNEI. The CDR3 is made up of 16 amino acids. V lost 3 bases to trimming and J lost 2 bases, with 17 bases between them. CDR3: CASSDEAGWAPYEQYF. The CDR3 DNA reads TGTGCCAGCAGTGATGAGGCAGGGTGGGCTCCCTACGAGCAGTACTTC.